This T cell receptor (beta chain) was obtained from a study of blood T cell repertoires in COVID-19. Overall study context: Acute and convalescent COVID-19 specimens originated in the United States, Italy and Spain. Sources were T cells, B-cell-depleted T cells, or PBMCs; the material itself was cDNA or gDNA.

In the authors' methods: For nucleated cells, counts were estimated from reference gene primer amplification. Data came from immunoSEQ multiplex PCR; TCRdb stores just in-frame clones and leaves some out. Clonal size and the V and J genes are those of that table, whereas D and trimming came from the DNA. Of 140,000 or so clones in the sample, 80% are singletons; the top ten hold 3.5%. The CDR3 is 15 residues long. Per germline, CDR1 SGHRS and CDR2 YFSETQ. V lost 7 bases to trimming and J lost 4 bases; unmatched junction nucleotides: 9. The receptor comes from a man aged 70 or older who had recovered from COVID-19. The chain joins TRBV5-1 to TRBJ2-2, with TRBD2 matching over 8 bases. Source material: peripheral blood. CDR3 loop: CASGPQRESTGELFF. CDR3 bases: TGCGCCAGCGGCCCTCAGCGGGAGAGCACCGGGGAGCTGTTTTTT.